These 15 T cell receptor beta chains came from one sample sequenced in a study of T cell responses to AZD1222 COVID-19 vaccine. Repertoires were generated with immunoSEQ multiplex PCR, while TCRdb's copy carries only in-frame clones and drops some. This repertoire shows around 130,000 clones, roughly 88% found once; its top ten account for 5% to 7%. Source: peripheral blood, taken 28 days after the second AZD1222 dose. The receptors derive from an adult who received the AZD1222 COVID-19 vaccine.

The chain is built from TRBV30 and TRBJ1-1; D is uncertain. The V gene lost 0 bases and the J gene lost 4 bases, with 12 bases spanning the gap. The CDR3 contains 14 residues. Germline V CDR1 and CDR2: GTSNPN, SVGIG (reference sequence). The CDR3 sequence: CAWSVLRLFTEAFF. Here the CDR3 DNA reads TGTGCCTGGAGTGTACTGCGGTTGTTCACTGAAGCTTTCTTT.

The chain uses TRBV19 and TRBJ1-5, with D unresolved. Looked up from germline, CDR1 is LNHDA and CDR2 is SQIVND (reference sequence). V shed 9 bases and J shed 6 bases, with 18 bases lying between them. The CDR3 is 14 residues long. The CDR3 region has the DNA TGTGCCAGGGTGGTGTTTAATTGTGGTCAGCCCCAGCATTTT. As protein: CARVVFNCGQPQHF.

The gene calls are TRBV6-5 and TRBJ1-1, with no clear D. CDR1 and CDR2 from the germline V gene are MNHEY and SVGAGI. The length of the CDR3 is 14 residues. Trimming pared 7 bases from V and 6 bases from J, leaving 18 bases between. The CDR3 sequence is CASTSSGVWAEAFF. Here the CDR3 DNA reads TGTGCCAGCACTTCTTCCGGGGTATGGGCTGAAGCTTTCTTT.

This clone was observed a single time. The chain carries TRBV18 and TRBJ2-5; no firm D call. Germline CDR1 KGHSH, CDR2 LQKENI. Trimming took off 3 bases at V and 4 bases at J, with 6 bases between the two ends. The CDR3 spans 12 residues. CDR3 sequence: CASSPVPETQYF. CDR3 sequence (DNA): TGTGCCAGCTCACCCGTCCCAGAGACCCAGTACTTC.

This clone was found a few times. The chain recombines TRBV5-4 with TRBJ2-1; 10 positions agree with TRBD2. Trimming cost V 5 bases and J 7 bases; bases outside gene matches: 9. Germline V gives CDR1 SGHNT, CDR2 YYREEE (reference sequence). The CDR3 loop spans 15 amino acids. The CDR3 DNA sequence: TGTGCCAGCAGTGTTCAAGCGGGAGGGCTAAATGAGCAGTTCTTC. The encoded protein is CASSVQAGGLNEQFF.

This sequence joins TRBV30 and TRBJ2-1, with D hard to call. This CDR3 region has 14 residues. Germline CDR1 reads GTSNPN; CDR2 reads SVGIG (reference sequence). With 2 bases removed from V and 0 bases from J, the gap between germline ends came to 8 bases. The CDR3 DNA reads as TGTGCCTGGAGTATCCCGAGCTCCTACAATGAGCAGTTCTTC. It yields the protein CAWSIPSSYNEQFF.

The rearrangement uses TRBV5-4 and TRBJ1-2, with D perhaps TRBD1 (5 bases). Germline CDR1 and CDR2: SGHNT and YYREEE (reference sequence). CDR3 length equals 14 residues. Deletions cut 4 bases from V and 1 base from J, with 11 bases between. In DNA, the CDR3 is TGTGCCAGCAGCCCCACGACAGATAACTATGGCTACACCTTC. It yields the protein CASSPTTDNYGYTF.

The genes are TRBV18 and TRBJ2-1; D unclear. V was trimmed by 4 bases and J by 6 bases, leaving 4 bases between them. The germline V gene has CDR1 KGHSH and CDR2 LQKENI. CDR3 length: 11 residues. This chain's CDR3 is CASSLANEQFF. Here the CDR3 DNA reads TGTGCCAGCTCACTGGCCAATGAGCAGTTCTTC. Variable domain in full (rest from reference TRBV18 and TRBJ2-1): NAGVMQNPRHLVRRRGQEARLRCSPMKGHSHVYWYRQLPEEGLKFMVYLQKENIIDESGMPKERFSAEFPKEGPSILRIQQVVRGDSAAYFCASSLANEQFFGPGTRLTVL.

The chain joins TRBV19 to TRBJ1-5; D is unclear. CDR3 length: 15 amino acids. Germline lookup yields CDR1 LNHDA and CDR2 SQIVND (reference sequence). V was trimmed by 5 bases and J by 2 bases, leaving 13 bases between them. The CDR3: CASSPTGLGNQPQHF. The CDR3 coding sequence is TGTGCCAGTAGTCCGACGGGTCTGGGCAATCAGCCCCAGCATTTT.

This clone was picked up a small number of times. This chain joins TRBV7-2 and TRBJ1-3; 8 bases are a match to TRBD1. Germline CDR1 reads SGHTA; CDR2 reads FQGNSA. The CDR3 spans 17 residues. The V gene end was trimmed by 5 bases and the J gene end by 4 bases; junction bases not matched to a gene: 13. This CDR3 reads CASSPTLTGVGGNTIYF. The DNA for the CDR3 is TGTGCCAGCAGCCCAACGTTGACAGGGGTAGGAGGAAACACCATATATTTT.

This clone was picked up one time. The chain uses TRBV6-5 and TRBJ1-5, with 9 bases aligning to TRBD1. The CDR3 is 15 residues long. Unmatched junction bases numbered 8, after V lost 6 bases and J lost 5 bases. Germline-derived CDR1 and CDR2 are MNHEY and SVGAGI. The CDR3 region has the DNA TGTGCCAGCAGGGGAAGTACAGGGGGCGATCAGCCCCAGCATTTT. Its translation: CASRGSTGGDQPQHF.

The chain links TRBV5-1 to TRBJ1-2; tentatively, D is TRBD1 (5 bases). Trimming pared 1 base from V and 8 bases from J, leaving 12 bases between. Germline values: CDR1 SGHRS, CDR2 YFSETQ. The CDR3 has 13 residues. In DNA form, the CDR3 reads TGCGCCAGCAGCTTGCAGGACATTGACGGCTACACCTTC. Its protein is CASSLQDIDGYTF.

The chain uses TRBV7-3 and TRBJ2-1, with D perhaps TRBD1 (5 bases). This CDR3 spans 13 amino acids. The V gene lost 1 base and the J gene lost 9 bases, with 10 bases spanning the gap. Germline V CDR1 and CDR2: SGHTA, FQGTGA. The CDR3, as DNA: TGTGCCAGCAGCTTAAAAGGGGATACTGAGCAGTTCTTC. Encoded protein: CASSLKGDTEQFF.

In DNA, the CDR3 is TGTGCCATCAGTCCCAGGGAGGGTGGATCACCCCTCCACTTT. As protein: CAISPREGGSPLHF. J is TRBJ1-6 and V is TRBV10-3; maybe TRBD1 (5 bases). The V gene's germline CDR1 is ENHRY and CDR2 SYGVKD. Trimming shortened V by 5 bases and J by 10 bases, and 15 bases separated the two germline ends. The CDR3 runs 14 residues.

CDR3 DNA: TGTGCCAGCAGCTTGGGGAGGGATCAGCCCCAGCATTTT. It is translated as CASSLGRDQPQHF. The genes are TRBV7-7 and TRBJ1-5; no clear D gene. Trimming left V 3 bases short and J 5 bases short, with 8 bases between. The CDR3 is 13 residues long. Per germline, CDR1 SSHAT and CDR2 FNYEAQ (reference sequence). Looking up the rest from reference TRBV7-7 and TRBJ1-5 gives the full variable domain: GAGVSQSPRYKVTKRGQDVTLRCDPISSHATLYWYQQALGQGPEFLTYFNYEAQPDKSGLPSDRFSAERPEGSISTLTIQRTEQRDSAMYRCASSLGRDQPQHFGDGTRLSIL.